This TCR beta chain was obtained from a study of T cell repertoires in cytomegalovirus infection. This CDR3 has 14 residues. The germline CDR1 and CDR2 sequences are SGHRS and YFSETQ. Trimming shortened V by 3 bases and J by 6 bases, and 12 bases separated the two germline ends. Comment on this clonotype: Its target is not known.

TCRdb analysed the reads with MiXCR anew, one entry per CDR3 protein. The sample has about 330,000 distinct CDR3 sequences; nearly 35% are singletons. The chain uses TRBV5-1 and TRBJ2-2; D may be TRBD1 (6 bases). The specimen was cultured PBMCs, collected from culture after CMV antigen stimulation. This receptor was obtained from a human donor in good health (CMV status not recorded). Some clones in this sample may be carry-over from other donors' samples. The chain's CDR3 is CASSSTGSSGELFF. The CDR3 DNA reads as TGCGCCAGCAGCTCTACAGGGTCATCCGGGGAGCTGTTTTTT. The variable domain in full, completed from reference TRBV5-1 and TRBJ2-2, reads KAGVTQTPRYLIKTRGQQVTLSCSPISGHRSVSWYQQTPGQGLQFLFEYFSETQRNKGNFPGRFSGRQFSNSRSEMNVSTLELGDSALYLCASSSTGSSGELFFGEGSRLTVL.